The 24 T cell receptor beta chains below come from one sample, sequenced in a study of cytomegalovirus exposure and HLA in healthy donors. Only in-frame clones appear in the TCRdb table, and some are missing; sequencing was by immunoSEQ multiplex PCR. In the table there are more than 55,000 clones, 90% to 97% of which are singletons. Material: PBMCs. These receptors were taken from a man aged 18 to 29 in good health and CMV-seronegative.

This chain joins TRBV27 and TRBJ2-2, with 9 bases fitting TRBD2. V lost 4 bases to trimming and J lost 5 bases; unmatched junction nucleotides: 14. The CDR3 totals 18 residues. Germline V gene data show CDR1 as MNHEY and CDR2 as SMNVEV (reference sequence). CDR3 coding DNA: TGTGCCAGCAGTTGGGAAAATCCGGGACTAGCCGGGACCGGGGAGCTGTTTTTT. Protein: CASSWENPGLAGTGELFF.

The V and J genes are TRBV9 and TRBJ2-3, with a tentative D call TRBD1 (6 bases). V was pared by 7 bases and J by 2 bases, with 8 bases between. Germline CDR1 and CDR2: SGDLS and YYNGEE. The CDR3 length is 12 residues. The CDR3 here is CASGDNTDTQYF. In nucleotides, the CDR3 is TGTGCCAGCGGGGACAACACAGATACGCAGTATTTT.

The chain combines TRBV6-5 with TRBJ2-6; no clear D gene. In germline, CDR1 is MNHEY, CDR2 SVGAGI. CDR3 length: 16 residues. V lost 2 bases and J 0 bases, leaving 8 bases between the germline ends. Here the CDR3 DNA reads TGTGCCAGCAGTTACCCCGGTTCCTCTGGGGCCAACGTCCTGACTTTC. Protein sequence: CASSYPGSSGANVLTF.

The rearrangement joins TRBV6-6 to TRBJ2-5; D is possibly TRBD2 (6 bases). CDR3 length: 14 amino acids. Germline CDR1 and CDR2: MNHNY and SVGAGI (reference sequence). V was pared by 7 bases and J by 4 bases, with 16 bases between. CDR3 amino acids: CASTRSSGLETQYF. Here the CDR3 DNA reads TGTGCCAGCACCCGGAGCAGCGGGTTAGAGACCCAGTACTTC.

The chain combines TRBV29-1 with TRBJ1-2; no clear D. V lost 4 bases to trimming and J lost 0 bases, with 6 bases between them. Per the germline V gene, CDR1 is SQVTM and CDR2 is ANQGSEA. The CDR3 runs to 12 residues. The CDR3 loop reads CSVAETNYGYTF. For the CDR3, the DNA is TGCAGCGTTGCGGAGACTAACTATGGCTACACCTTC. The entire variable domain, with the rest obtained from reference TRBV29-1 and TRBJ1-2, is as follows: SAVISQKPSRDICQRGTSLTIQCQVDSQVTMMFWYRQQPGQSLTLIATANQGSEATYESGFVIDKFPISRPNLTFSTLTVSNMSPEDSSIYLCSVAETNYGYTFGSGTRLTVV.

This rearrangement joins TRBV30 to TRBJ2-7; TRBD2 matches 15 bases. The CDR3 length is 18 residues. V shed 3 bases and J 4 bases; nucleotides not matched to a gene: 13. Germline loops: CDR1 GTSNPN, CDR2 SVGIG (reference sequence). The chain's CDR3 is CAWSLFGLAGGPRYEQYF. The CDR3 region has the DNA TGTGCCTGGAGCCTGTTTGGACTAGCGGGAGGGCCTCGGTACGAGCAGTACTTC.

The rearrangement links TRBV10-2 to TRBJ2-7; 8 bases align to TRBD1. Per germline, CDR1 WSHSY and CDR2 SAAADI. The junction had 5 bases not matched to a gene; V was cut back by 2 bases and J by 2 bases. The CDR3 is 15 residues long. The CDR3 reads CASSEAGQGAYEQYF. DNA for the CDR3: TGCGCCAGCAGTGAGGCAGGACAGGGAGCCTACGAGCAGTACTTC.

The genes are TRBV5-1 and TRBJ1-3; tentatively, D is TRBD1 (5 bases). Germline V lookup: CDR1 SGHRS, CDR2 YFSETQ. The V end lost 0 bases, the J end lost 0 bases, and 10 bases lay between the germline ends. CDR3 length: 16 amino acids. CDR3 in amino acids: CASSLDRGSSGNTIYF. The CDR3 bases are TGCGCCAGCAGCTTGGATCGGGGGAGCTCTGGAAACACCATATATTTT.

The rearrangement links TRBV4-2 to TRBJ1-4, with 8 bases matching TRBD1. The CDR3 contains 19 residues. The germline CDR1 and CDR2 sequences are LGHNA and YNFKEQ. V lost 0 bases to trimming and J lost 0 bases; unmatched junction nucleotides: 9. CDR3 protein: CASSQDSTGVSATNEKLFF. The DNA for the CDR3 is TGTGCCAGCAGCCAAGATTCGACAGGGGTTTCGGCAACTAATGAAAAACTGTTTTTT.

The V call is TRBV29-1, the J call TRBJ1-1; the D gene is possibly TRBD1 (5 bases). Germline assignment: CDR1 SQVTM and CDR2 ANQGSEA. CDR3 size: 15 residues. Trimming removed 0 bases at V and 4 bases at J, with 15 bases between. CDR3 sequence: CSVEDNQGLVTEAFF. CDR3 nucleotide sequence: TGCAGCGTTGAAGATAACCAGGGACTGGTCACTGAAGCTTTCTTT.

This sequence joins TRBV6-1 and TRBJ2-1; 9 bases align to TRBD1. Germline values: CDR1 MNHNS, CDR2 SASEGT. Losses at the gene ends were 10 bases for V and 13 bases for J; bases not matched to a gene: 14. The CDR3 covers 13 residues. CDR3 sequence (DNA): TGTGCCACTAACCGAGACCCGGGACAGGGCCAGTTCTTC. It translates to CATNRDPGQGQFF.

In its sample, this clone was seen once. J is TRBJ1-1 and V is TRBV6-5; maybe TRBD1 (6 bases). V shed 6 bases and J shed 2 bases, with 13 bases lying between them. CDR1 MNHEY and CDR2 SVGAGI come from the germline V gene. This CDR3 spans 14 amino acids. The CDR3 nucleotides are TGTGCCAGCAGCCCCGGGACATCCAACACTGAAGCTTTCTTT. Amino acids: CASSPGTSNTEAFF.

V gene TRBV9 combines with J gene TRBJ2-3, with 7 bases lining up with TRBD2. The trim removed 7 bases at V and 6 bases at J, leaving 11 bases unmatched. Germline V gene data show CDR1 as SGDLS and CDR2 as YYNGEE. The CDR3 length is 14 residues. The CDR3 loop reads CASERADSGDTQYF. CDR3 bases: TGTGCCAGCGAAAGAGCGGATAGCGGGGATACGCAGTATTTT.

The chain uses TRBV27 and TRBJ2-3, with 10 bases aligning to TRBD2. The V segment lost 7 bases and the J segment 3 bases; nucleotides outside the gene matches: 7. Germline CDR1 reads MNHEY; CDR2 reads SMNVEV (reference sequence). The CDR3 consists of 15 residues. CDR3 DNA: TGTGCCAGCATCCCTAGCGGGAGTAGTACAGATACGCAGTATTTT. It codes for CASIPSGSSTDTQYF.

The chain links TRBV27 to TRBJ2-7; possible D gene TRBD2, 6 bases. The CDR3 totals 13 residues. V was shortened by 6 bases and J by 3 bases, with 12 bases between the two germline ends. Germline-derived CDR1 and CDR2 are MNHEY and SMNVEV (reference sequence). CDR3 sequence (DNA): TGTGCCAGCAGCGCGGGACGAGACTACGAGCAGTACTTC. Its translation: CASSAGRDYEQYF.

The chain carries TRBV29-1 and TRBJ1-2, with D perhaps matching TRBD1 (6 bases). Trimming removed 3 bases from V and 5 bases from J, with 13 bases in between. CDR1 is SQVTM, CDR2 ANQGSEA, per germline. This CDR3 spans 13 amino acids. CDR3 nucleotide sequence: TGCAGCGTTGATATAGGGACAAATTATGGCTACACCTTC. Translating it yields CSVDIGTNYGYTF.

The chain combines TRBV28 with TRBJ2-5; 7 bases align to TRBD1. The J call may be mistaken, given a closer DNA end match to TRBJ2-7. CDR1 is MDHEN and CDR2 is SYDVKM in the germline V gene. The CDR3 has 14 residues. CDR3 loop: CASSSPQGRYEQYF. CDR3 DNA sequence: TGTGCCAGCAGTTCCCCACAGGGGCGCTACGAGCAGTACTTC.

This clone is a singleton in its sample. The genes are TRBV28 and TRBJ2-2; D is ambiguous. V was cut by 5 bases and J by 0 bases, with 16 bases left in between. CDR3 length: 17 amino acids. Germline values: CDR1 MDHEN, CDR2 SYDVKM. DNA of the CDR3: TGTGCCAGCAGTAGGCCCCGGAGATCCGCGAACACCGGGGAGCTGTTTTTT. This codes for CASSRPRRSANTGELFF.

The sample holds one count of this clone. The chain recombines TRBV28 with TRBJ2-4, with 7 bases matching TRBD1. J lost 13 bases, V lost 1 base, and 4 bases had no gene match. CDR1 and CDR2 from the germline V gene are MDHEN and SYDVKM. CDR3 size: 12 residues. The CDR3 loop is CASSLFSGGQYF. CDR3 in DNA: TGTGCCAGCAGTTTATTTTCAGGGGGACAGTACTTC.

The gene calls are TRBV9 and TRBJ2-4, with 10 bases lining up with TRBD1. The CDR3 is 16 amino acids. V gave up 4 bases and J gave up 6 bases; unmatched junction bases: 10. Germline assignment: CDR1 SGDLS and CDR2 YYNGEE. This CDR3 reads CASSLTGTGAGNIQYF. CDR3 nucleotide sequence: TGTGCCAGCAGCTTGACCGGGACAGGGGCGGGAAACATTCAGTACTTC.

This chain joins TRBV4-2 and TRBJ2-5, with 11 bases matching TRBD2. CDR3 size: 17 residues. Trimming at V came to 4 bases and at J to 5 bases, leaving 12 bases not matched to a gene. CDR1 is LGHNA and CDR2 is YNFKEQ in the germline V gene. This chain's CDR3 is CASSPTASGRSGETQYF. The CDR3 bases are TGTGCCAGCAGCCCTACGGCTAGCGGGAGGTCTGGCGAGACCCAGTACTTC.

J is TRBJ2-3 and V is TRBV10-2; D call uncertain. Per germline, CDR1 WSHSY and CDR2 SAAADI. This CDR3 contains 13 residues. Trimming left V 6 bases short and J 2 bases short, with 9 bases between. The CDR3 nucleotides are TGCGCCAGCAGGGCCCATCTCACAGATACGCAGTATTTT. This sequence encodes CASRAHLTDTQYF.

This rearrangement joins TRBV7-2 to TRBJ2-3; weak D call: TRBD2 (6 bases). V was cut by 5 bases and J by 6 bases, with 15 bases left in between. The V gene's germline CDR1 is SGHTA and CDR2 FQGNSA. This CDR3 spans 14 amino acids. This CDR3 is CASSPSRDADTQYF. In DNA, the CDR3 is TGTGCCAGCAGCCCTTCGCGGGACGCGGATACGCAGTATTTT.

The chain joins TRBV4-2 to TRBJ2-3; D ambiguous. CDR1 and CDR2 from the germline V gene are LGHNA and YNFKEQ. V was clipped by 1 base and J by 0 bases, with 5 bases between them. CDR3 length: 14 residues. DNA of the CDR3: TGTGCCAGCAGCCAAGTTACTAGCACAGATACGCAGTATTTT. It specifies CASSQVTSTDTQYF.